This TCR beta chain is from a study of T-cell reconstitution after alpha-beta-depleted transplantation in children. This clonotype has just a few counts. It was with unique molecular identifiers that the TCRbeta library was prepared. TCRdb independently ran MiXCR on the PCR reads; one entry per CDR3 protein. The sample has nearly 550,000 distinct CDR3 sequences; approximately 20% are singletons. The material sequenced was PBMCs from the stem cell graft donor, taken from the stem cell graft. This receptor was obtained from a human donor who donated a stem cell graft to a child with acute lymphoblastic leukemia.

The CDR3 nucleotides read TGCGCCAGCAGCCCCCGGGGACTAGCGGGAGCTGATTCCTACAATGAGCAGTTCTTC. It encodes CASSPRGLAGADSYNEQFF. This sequence joins TRBV5-1 and TRBJ2-1; 14 bases fit TRBD2. CDR1 and CDR2 (germline): SGHRS, YFSETQ. V was clipped by 4 bases and J by 1 base; unmatched bases: 10. The length of the CDR3 is 19 residues.